This TCR beta chain came from a study of blood T cell repertoires in COVID-19. Study in general: The analysed material was cDNA or gDNA that came from T cells, B-cell-depleted T cells, or PBMCs.

Germline values: CDR1 MNHEY, CDR2 SMNVEV (reference sequence). The CDR3 has 15 residues. V was clipped by 1 base and J by 1 base; unmatched bases: 1. Authors' data handling: For nucleated cells, counts were estimated from reference gene primer amplification. Sequencing used immunoSEQ multiplex PCR; TCRdb keeps in-frame clones, though not all of them. That table gives V, J and clone size, and the DNA gave D and trimming. The table has 300,000 to 400,000 clones, 87% seen once. The gene calls are TRBV27 and TRBJ2-1; 7 positions match TRBD2. The specimen sequenced was peripheral blood. This TCR derives from a man younger than 45 with COVID-19, enrolled during active disease. CDR3 in DNA: TGTGCCAGCAGTTTATGGGGGGGATCCTACAATGAGCAGTTCTTC. Translating it yields CASSLWGGSYNEQFF.